The source of this T cell receptor beta chain is a study of T-cell reconstitution after alpha-beta-depleted transplantation in children. This clonotype was observed at least ten times. TCRbeta library construction was performed incorporating unique molecular identifiers. TCRdb analysed the PCR reads with MiXCR anew, one entry per CDR3 protein. The repertoire holds about 160,000 distinct CDR3 sequences, with around 10% as singletons. The receptor was isolated from a boy between 2 and 15 years old with acute myeloid leukemia, due to receive a stem cell transplant. The sample in question was PBMCs, obtained before TCRalphabeta/CD19-depleted stem cell transplant.

For the CDR3, the DNA is TGTGCCAGCAGTGCCCAGGTCGATTCACCCCTCCACTTT. This encodes CASSAQVDSPLHF. This chain joins TRBV2 and TRBJ1-6; D not certain. The ends were cut back, 4 bases at V and 8 bases at J, with 9 bases in the middle. Germline V gene sequence: CDR1 SNHLY, CDR2 FYNNEI. The CDR3 covers 13 residues.